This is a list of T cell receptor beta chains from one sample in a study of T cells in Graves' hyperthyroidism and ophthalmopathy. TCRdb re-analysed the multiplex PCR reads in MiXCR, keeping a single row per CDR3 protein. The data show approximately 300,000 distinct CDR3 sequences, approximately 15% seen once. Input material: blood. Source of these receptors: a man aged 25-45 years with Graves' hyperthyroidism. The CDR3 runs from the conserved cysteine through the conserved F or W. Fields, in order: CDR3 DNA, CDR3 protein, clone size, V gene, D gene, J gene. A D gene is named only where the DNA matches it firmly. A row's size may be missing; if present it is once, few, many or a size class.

CDR3 DNA: TGTGCCAGCAGTTACGGAACATCTGAAGCTTTCTTT
CDR3 protein: CASSYGTSEAFF
clone size: many
V gene: TRBV6-6
D gene: .
J gene: TRBJ1-1

CDR3 DNA: TGCGCCAGCAGCTGGGGGGACTGGGCCTACGAGCAGTACTTC
CDR3 protein: CASSWGDWAYEQYF
clone size: .
V gene: TRBV5-1
D gene: .
J gene: TRBJ2-7

CDR3 DNA: TGCAGTGCTAGAGACCAGACAGGGAACACTGAAGCTTTCTTT
CDR3 protein: CSARDQTGNTEAFF
clone size: many
V gene: TRBV20-1
D gene: .
J gene: TRBJ1-1

CDR3 DNA: TGTGCCAGCAGCTCGGACAGAACCTACGAGCAGTACTTC
CDR3 protein: CASSSDRTYEQYF
clone size: .
V gene: TRBV7-9
D gene: .
J gene: TRBJ2-7

CDR3 DNA: TGTGCCATCAGTGAGATCAACAGTACCTACGAGCAGTACTTC
CDR3 protein: CAISEINSTYEQYF
clone size: .
V gene: TRBV10-3
D gene: .
J gene: TRBJ2-7

CDR3 DNA: TGTGCCAGCAGCTTGGGAACAGGGGCCGGGGAGCTGTTTTTT
CDR3 protein: CASSLGTGAGELFF
clone size: few
V gene: TRBV5-8
D gene: TRBD1
J gene: TRBJ2-2

CDR3 DNA: TGTGCCAGCATAGGGGCCGGGACAGGATTGTACGAGCAGTACTTC
CDR3 protein: CASIGAGTGLYEQYF
clone size: many
V gene: TRBV28
D gene: TRBD1
J gene: TRBJ2-7

CDR3 DNA: TGTGCCAGCAGCGCCGAACCCACTAGCGTTAACGAGCGGTACTTC
CDR3 protein: CASSAEPTSVNERYF
clone size: once
V gene: TRBV7-3
D gene: TRBD2
J gene: TRBJ2-7

CDR3 DNA: TGTGCCAGCAGCTTGCTGGGCCAGATGAATGAAAAACTGTTTTTT
CDR3 protein: CASSLLGQMNEKLFF
clone size: few
V gene: TRBV5-8
D gene: .
J gene: TRBJ1-4

CDR3 DNA: TGTGCCTGGAGTGACGGACTGCAGCCCCAGCATTTT
CDR3 protein: CAWSDGLQPQHF
clone size: many
V gene: TRBV30
D gene: .
J gene: TRBJ1-5

CDR3 DNA: TGTGCCAGCACTTACTATACTCAGCCCCAGCATTTT
CDR3 protein: CASTYYTQPQHF
clone size: few
V gene: TRBV28
D gene: .
J gene: TRBJ1-5

CDR3 DNA: TGTGCCAGCAGCCAAGAGGTCCCCAGACTAATGGTCACCGGGGAGCTGTTTTTT
CDR3 protein: CASSQEVPRLMVTGELFF
clone size: .
V gene: TRBV3-1
D gene: .
J gene: TRBJ2-2

CDR3 DNA: TGTGCCAGCAGTGGAAATGACGGACCCTACAATGAGCAGTTCTTC
CDR3 protein: CASSGNDGPYNEQFF
clone size: few
V gene: TRBV6-1
D gene: .
J gene: TRBJ2-1

CDR3 DNA: TGTGCCAGCACCTATAAGATGGGGGAAAAACTGTTTTTT
CDR3 protein: CASTYKMGEKLFF
clone size: .
V gene: TRBV12-3/TRBV12-4
D gene: .
J gene: TRBJ1-4

CDR3 DNA: TGCGCCAGCAGCTTCTCTGTAAGTTCACCCCTCCACTTT
CDR3 protein: CASSFSVSSPLHF
clone size: .
V gene: TRBV5-1
D gene: .
J gene: TRBJ1-6

CDR3 DNA: TGTGCCAGCAGTTTTTTCCCTTTCAAGTCCTACAATGAGCAGTTCTTC
CDR3 protein: CASSFFPFKSYNEQFF
clone size: many
V gene: TRBV12-3/TRBV12-4
D gene: .
J gene: TRBJ2-1

CDR3 DNA: TGTGCCAGCTCACCACAGGTGACCTCTGGGGCCAACGTCCTGACTTTC
CDR3 protein: CASSPQVTSGANVLTF
clone size: few
V gene: TRBV18
D gene: .
J gene: TRBJ2-6

CDR3 DNA: TGTGCCAGCAGCTGGTTCGGTGAGCAGTTCTTC
CDR3 protein: CASSWFGEQFF
clone size: many
V gene: TRBV11-2
D gene: .
J gene: TRBJ2-1

CDR3 DNA: TGTGCCAGCAGCCCATGGGGGTACAATCAGCCCCAGCATTTT
CDR3 protein: CASSPWGYNQPQHF
clone size: few
V gene: TRBV5-6
D gene: .
J gene: TRBJ1-5

CDR3 DNA: TGTGCCAGCAGCCCTCGAGAGGACAGGGGGGAAAAACTGTTTTTT
CDR3 protein: CASSPREDRGEKLFF
clone size: many
V gene: TRBV3-1
D gene: TRBD1
J gene: TRBJ1-4

CDR3 DNA: TGTGCCAGCAGCCATGGAGCGAGCGAGGGTAGAGATACGCAGTATTTT
CDR3 protein: CASSHGASEGRDTQYF
clone size: .
V gene: TRBV4-2
D gene: .
J gene: TRBJ2-3

CDR3 DNA: TGTGCCATCAGTGAGTCCAGAACTAGCGGGATATTAGGGAATGAGCAGTTCTTC
CDR3 protein: CAISESRTSGILGNEQFF
clone size: few
V gene: TRBV10-3
D gene: TRBD2
J gene: TRBJ2-1

CDR3 DNA: TGCAGTGTCCAACTGGACGGTTTTTACGAGCAGTACTTC
CDR3 protein: CSVQLDGFYEQYF
clone size: many
V gene: TRBV20-1
D gene: .
J gene: TRBJ2-7

CDR3 DNA: TGTGCCACCAGTGATGTTGGGACTAGCGGCCACAATGAGCAGTTCTTC
CDR3 protein: CATSDVGTSGHNEQFF
clone size: many
V gene: TRBV24-1
D gene: TRBD2
J gene: TRBJ2-1

CDR3 DNA: TGCGCCAGCAGCCAAGAGCCGGGGACAGATACGCAGTATTTT
CDR3 protein: CASSQEPGTDTQYF
clone size: .
V gene: TRBV4-1
D gene: .
J gene: TRBJ2-3

CDR3 DNA: TGTGCCAGCACAGCAGTAGAGACCCAGTACTTC
CDR3 protein: CASTAVETQYF
clone size: once
V gene: TRBV2
D gene: .
J gene: TRBJ2-5

CDR3 DNA: TGTGCCAGCTCACCAAGAGGGGGCACAATGAACACTGAAGCTTTCTTT
CDR3 protein: CASSPRGGTMNTEAFF
clone size: .
V gene: TRBV18
D gene: TRBD1
J gene: TRBJ1-1

CDR3 DNA: TGTGCCACTCGTCCGCGGGGGAACACTGAAGCTTTCTTT
CDR3 protein: CATRPRGNTEAFF
clone size: many
V gene: TRBV15
D gene: .
J gene: TRBJ1-1

CDR3 DNA: TGTGCCACCAGTGATAGGGGAAGCAATCAGCCCCAGCATTTT
CDR3 protein: CATSDRGSNQPQHF
clone size: .
V gene: TRBV24-1
D gene: .
J gene: TRBJ1-5

CDR3 DNA: TGTGCCAGCAGCTTAGATGTAGCGGGGTATAATGAGCAGTTCTTC
CDR3 protein: CASSLDVAGYNEQFF
clone size: many
V gene: TRBV11-2
D gene: TRBD2
J gene: TRBJ2-1

CDR3 DNA: TGCGCCAGCAGCTTTAACTTTAGGATTGAAGCTTTCTTT
CDR3 protein: CASSFNFRIEAFF
clone size: many
V gene: TRBV5-1
D gene: .
J gene: TRBJ1-1

CDR3 DNA: TGTGCCAGCAGCCCGACCTCAGAGCAGCCCCAGCATTTT
CDR3 protein: CASSPTSEQPQHF
clone size: many
V gene: TRBV3-1
D gene: .
J gene: TRBJ1-5

CDR3 DNA: TGTGCCAGCAGCTTGCACAGTGGATTTTCACCCCTCCACTTT
CDR3 protein: CASSLHSGFSPLHF
clone size: few
V gene: TRBV5-6
D gene: .
J gene: TRBJ1-6

CDR3 DNA: TGTGCCAGCAGCTCGCTATCGGGACCGCTAGGAGAGCAGTACTTC
CDR3 protein: CASSSLSGPLGEQYF
clone size: few
V gene: TRBV7-9
D gene: .
J gene: TRBJ2-7

CDR3 DNA: TGCAGCGTGGCCACTATAGCCAAAAACATTCAGTACTTC
CDR3 protein: CSVATIAKNIQYF
clone size: .
V gene: TRBV29-1
D gene: .
J gene: TRBJ2-4

CDR3 DNA: TGTGCCAGCAGTTTAGGTGCAGGGGGCGGGTATGGCTACACCTTC
CDR3 protein: CASSLGAGGGYGYTF
clone size: many
V gene: TRBV12-3/TRBV12-4
D gene: TRBD1
J gene: TRBJ1-2

CDR3 DNA: TGTGCCAGTAGGAGCGGGAGTGGGCTTTTTGGTGAGCAGTTCTTC
CDR3 protein: CASRSGSGLFGEQFF
clone size: .
V gene: TRBV19
D gene: TRBD2
J gene: TRBJ2-1

CDR3 DNA: TGCGCCAGCAACTCCAGGGTAGGGAACACAGATACGCAGTATTTT
CDR3 protein: CASNSRVGNTDTQYF
clone size: .
V gene: TRBV5-1
D gene: .
J gene: TRBJ2-3

CDR3 DNA: TGTGCCAGCACCCAATGGACAGGGGTCCCGTACTATGGCTACACCTTC
CDR3 protein: CASTQWTGVPYYGYTF
clone size: many
V gene: TRBV12-3/TRBV12-4
D gene: TRBD1
J gene: TRBJ1-2

CDR3 DNA: TGTGCCAGCAGCCCCCGACAGGGCTCCTACGAGCAGTACTTC
CDR3 protein: CASSPRQGSYEQYF
clone size: many
V gene: TRBV3-1
D gene: TRBD1
J gene: TRBJ2-7

CDR3 DNA: TGTGCCAGCAGACGAGGGGGGGCCGGGGAGCTGTTTTTT
CDR3 protein: CASRRGGAGELFF
clone size: .
V gene: TRBV28
D gene: .
J gene: TRBJ2-2

CDR3 DNA: TGCAGCGGCGGGACTAGCGGAAGCACAGATACGCAGTATTTT
CDR3 protein: CSGGTSGSTDTQYF
clone size: many
V gene: TRBV29-1
D gene: TRBD2
J gene: TRBJ2-3

CDR3 DNA: TGTGCCAGCAGTGACCGACAGGGGGTGAACACTGAAGCTTTCTTT
CDR3 protein: CASSDRQGVNTEAFF
clone size: .
V gene: TRBV28
D gene: TRBD1
J gene: TRBJ1-1

CDR3 DNA: TGTGCCAGCAGGAAGGGGACTAGCGGAGCCGGGGAGCTGTTTTTT
CDR3 protein: CASRKGTSGAGELFF
clone size: few
V gene: TRBV12-3/TRBV12-4
D gene: TRBD2
J gene: TRBJ2-2

CDR3 DNA: TGTGCCAGCAGTTTCGAGGGGGGTCGTACTGAAAAACTGTTTTTT
CDR3 protein: CASSFEGGRTEKLFF
clone size: .
V gene: TRBV28
D gene: .
J gene: TRBJ1-4

CDR3 DNA: TGTGCCAGCAGCCCCCGTCCGGGACTAGCAAAGGTCTACGAGCAGTACTTC
CDR3 protein: CASSPRPGLAKVYEQYF
clone size: many
V gene: TRBV11-2
D gene: TRBD2
J gene: TRBJ2-7

CDR3 DNA: TGCGCCAGCAGCCGGCTGGGGGAGGGGGCCGGGCCCCAGCATTTT
CDR3 protein: CASSRLGEGAGPQHF
clone size: .
V gene: TRBV4-1
D gene: TRBD1
J gene: TRBJ1-5

CDR3 DNA: TGTGCCAGGGAGTCTACCTACGAGCAGTACTTC
CDR3 protein: CARESTYEQYF
clone size: .
V gene: TRBV27
D gene: .
J gene: TRBJ2-7

CDR3 DNA: TGTGCCAGCAGTTACTCCCGGACAGGAGCTAACTATGGCTACACCTTC
CDR3 protein: CASSYSRTGANYGYTF
clone size: .
V gene: TRBV6-5
D gene: TRBD1
J gene: TRBJ1-2

CDR3 DNA: TGCGCCAGCAGCTTGGAGGGTTCCGGCTACACCTTC
CDR3 protein: CASSLEGSGYTF
clone size: many
V gene: TRBV5-1
D gene: .
J gene: TRBJ1-2

CDR3 DNA: TGTGCCAGCAGCTTAGGGGACGGCTACACCTTC
CDR3 protein: CASSLGDGYTF
clone size: many
V gene: TRBV11-2
D gene: .
J gene: TRBJ1-2